This TCR beta chain emerged from a study of OX40 agonist ivuxolimab in advanced cancers. Study as a whole: Participants could have had prior anti-PD-1, anti-PD-L1 or anti-CTLA-4 therapy, and around 40% had some.

Repertoires were generated with immunoSEQ multiplex PCR, while TCRdb's copy carries only in-frame clones and drops some. The sample records some 18,000 clones, 80% to 90% being singletons. CDR3 length equals 14 residues. V lost 8 bases to trimming and J lost 4 bases; unmatched junction nucleotides: 8. General study results and limits: Which antigen the expanded peripheral T cells recognized is unknown. Fewer expanded clones were found on average in CD4+ than in CD8+ T cells. Clonal expansion was seen in CD4+ and CD8+ blood T cells by week 6 at 0.1 to 3.0 mg/kg.

Comments on this clone: Its antigen remains unidentified.

This receptor was obtained from an adult with an advanced solid tumor such as melanoma, head and neck, liver or kidney cancer. The specimen was CD4+ or CD8+ T cells sorted from blood, collected in a trial of the OX40 agonist ivuxolimab. The V call is TRBV5-3, the J call TRBJ2-7, with 11 bases that match TRBD1. TRBV5-3 is an ORF, and what it does is uncertain. The CDR3 loop is CASRPGQGAYEQYF. CDR3 sequence (DNA): TGTGCCAGCAGACCAGGACAGGGGGCATACGAGCAGTACTTC.